These 29 T cell receptor beta chains share one sample of origin, sequenced in a study of OX40 agonist ivuxolimab in advanced cancers. TCRdb's copy holds only in-frame clones and misses some; the assay was immunoSEQ multiplex PCR. Here the sample spans some 82,000 clones, around 88% being singletons. Sequencing used CD4+ or CD8+ T cells sorted from blood, obtained in a trial of the OX40 agonist ivuxolimab. These receptors came from an adult with an advanced solid tumor such as melanoma, head and neck, liver or kidney cancer.

The V call is TRBV7-2, the J call TRBJ1-1; 9 nucleotides match TRBD1. V lost 6 bases to trimming and J lost 5 bases; unmatched junction nucleotides: 7. This CDR3 region has 14 residues. Germline values: CDR1 SGHTA, CDR2 FQGNSA. The CDR3 here is CASRLQGARTEAFF. The CDR3 DNA is TGTGCCAGCAGGCTACAGGGGGCAAGGACTGAAGCTTTCTTT.

V is TRBV30 and J is TRBJ2-3, with a tentative D call TRBD1 (6 bases). Per the germline V gene, CDR1 is GTSNPN and CDR2 is SVGIG (reference sequence). V was cut by 4 bases and J by 0 bases, with 14 bases left in between. The CDR3 length is 15 residues. Written as DNA, the CDR3 is TGTGCCTGGATAAGGACAGATGCTAGCACAGATACGCAGTATTTT. Translating it yields CAWIRTDASTDTQYF.

The chain joins TRBV5-1 to TRBJ2-5; D is possibly TRBD1 or TRBD2 (5 bases each). Trimming took 4 bases from V and 2 from J, leaving 12 bases between them. The CDR3 has 14 amino acids. The germline V gene has CDR1 SGHRS and CDR2 YFSETQ. CDR3 loop: CASSLGTEQETQYF. CDR3 bases: TGCGCCAGCAGCCTCGGGACGGAACAAGAGACCCAGTACTTC.

The V gene is TRBV11-2, the J gene TRBJ1-1, with unresolved D. This CDR3 is built from 14 residues. V was cut by 5 bases and J by 2 bases, with 12 bases left in between. Germline assignment: CDR1 SGHAT and CDR2 FQNNGV. This CDR3 reads CASSPAGDNTEAFF. The CDR3 coding sequence is TGTGCCAGCAGCCCTGCAGGAGATAACACTGAAGCTTTCTTT.

The rearrangement links TRBV28 to TRBJ2-5, with 7 positions matching TRBD1. Germline lookup yields CDR1 MDHEN and CDR2 SYDVKM. This CDR3 spans 15 amino acids. Trimming took 3 bases from V and 2 from J; bases not matched to a gene: 6. CDR3 region: CASSFPGTVQETQYF. CDR3 DNA: TGTGCCAGCAGTTTCCCGGGGACAGTACAAGAGACCCAGTACTTC.

V is TRBV7-2 and J is TRBJ2-7; 8 positions match TRBD2. After removal of 1 base from V and 2 bases from J, the junction contained 4 bases not matched to a gene. Germline CDR1 reads SGHTA; CDR2 reads FQGNSA. This CDR3 has 15 residues. The CDR3 sequence is CASSLVTSVPYEQYF. CDR3 sequence (DNA): TGTGCCAGCAGCTTAGTGACTAGCGTCCCCTACGAGCAGTACTTC.

J is TRBJ1-2 and V is TRBV2; D is uncertain. This CDR3 comprises 14 residues. The ends were cut back, 4 bases at V and 3 bases at J, with 12 bases in the middle. Germline CDR1 SNHLY, CDR2 FYNNEI. Written as DNA, the CDR3 is TGTGCCAGCAGTGGTGTGGATTTCGACTATGGCTACACCTTC. Amino acid sequence: CASSGVDFDYGYTF. The variable domain in full, completed from reference TRBV2 and TRBJ1-2, reads EPEVTQTPSHQVTQMGQEVILRCVPISNHLYFYWYRQILGQKVEFLVSFYNNEISEKSEIFDDQFSVERPDGSNFTLKIRSTKLEDSAMYFCASSGVDFDYGYTFGSGTRLTVV.

This chain joins TRBV19 and TRBJ2-7, with a weak D call TRBD1 (6 bases). This CDR3 has 14 residues. Per the germline V gene, CDR1 is LNHDA and CDR2 is SQIVND (reference sequence). V was shortened by 1 base and J by 6 bases, with 13 bases between the two germline ends. The chain's CDR3 is CASSIGTGTREQYF. For the CDR3, the DNA is TGTGCCAGTAGTATAGGAACAGGGACGCGCGAGCAGTACTTC.

The J gene is TRBJ2-7, the V gene TRBV6-5, with TRBD2 identical over 8 bases. CDR3 length: 14 amino acids. In germline, CDR1 is MNHEY, CDR2 SVGAGI. V shed 6 bases, J shed 2 bases, and the junction held 6 bases outside the gene matches. This chain's CDR3 is CASSQSGSAYEQYF. In DNA, the CDR3 is TGTGCCAGCAGCCAAAGCGGGAGTGCCTACGAGCAGTACTTC.

The chain links TRBV5-6 to TRBJ2-7; D may be TRBD1 or TRBD2 (7 bases each). The ends were cut back, 0 bases at V and 3 bases at J, with 22 bases in the middle. Germline loops: CDR1 SGHDT, CDR2 YYEEEE. The CDR3 length is 18 residues. The CDR3 coding sequence is TGTGCCAGCAGCTTGGGCCCAGGGGGGGTGTCTAGCGGCTACGAGCAGTACTTC. Translating it yields CASSLGPGGVSSGYEQYF.

The rearrangement links TRBV6-5 to TRBJ2-1; TRBD2 matches 8 bases. Germline values: CDR1 MNHEY, CDR2 SVGAGI. The CDR3 covers 15 residues. J was trimmed by 7 bases and V by 5 bases; bases with no gene match: 10. CDR3 loop: CASSPPRGGRNEQFF. Here the CDR3 DNA reads TGTGCCAGCAGTCCCCCGAGGGGCGGGAGGAATGAGCAGTTCTTC.

The chain combines TRBV6-1 with TRBJ1-5; 11 bases line up with TRBD1. The germline V gene encodes CDR1 MNHNS and CDR2 SASEGT. Trimming removed 4 bases from V and 4 bases from J; junction bases left unmatched: 3. This CDR3 comprises 15 residues. The CDR3 is CASSGGTGGNQPQHF. CDR3 nucleotides: TGTGCCAGCAGTGGAGGGACAGGGGGTAATCAGCCCCAGCATTTT.

This chain joins TRBV28 and TRBJ1-2; the D is unclear. Per the germline V gene, CDR1 is MDHEN and CDR2 is SYDVKM. V dropped 2 bases and J dropped 7 bases, with 5 bases sitting between them. This CDR3 has 11 amino acids. The CDR3 nucleotides are TGTGCCAGCAGTTTAGACGCTGGCTACACCTTC. Amino acids: CASSLDAGYTF.

This clone was picked up a small number of times. The V and J genes are TRBV19 and TRBJ2-5, with a weak D call TRBD2 (6 bases). The CDR3 is 16 amino acids. V lost 8 bases and J lost 3, with 22 bases in between. CDR1 and CDR2 from the germline V gene are LNHDA and SQIVND (reference sequence). The CDR3 loop is CASGAGRSAGKETQYF. The CDR3 region has the DNA TGTGCCAGTGGGGCAGGGCGGTCGGCGGGGAAAGAGACCCAGTACTTC.

CDR3: CASSHPLTVPAKNIQYF. The CDR3 DNA reads TGTGCCAGCAGCCATCCACTGACAGTGCCAGCCAAAAACATTCAGTACTTC. V is TRBV14 and J is TRBJ2-4, with D tentatively TRBD1 (5 bases). Germline-derived CDR1 and CDR2 are SGHDN and FVKESK. The CDR3 length is 17 residues. V lost 3 bases to trimming and J lost 0 bases, with 15 bases between them.

In DNA, the CDR3 is TGTGCCAGCAGCAAAAGGCTGGGCGCGGCGGCCTACGAGCAGTACTTC. This encodes CASSKRLGAAAYEQYF. The rearrangement uses TRBV7-6 and TRBJ2-7; unclear D gene. Germline V gene lookup returns CDR1 SGHVS and CDR2 FNYEAQ. Trimming pared 5 bases from V and 2 bases from J, leaving 19 bases between. The CDR3 totals 16 residues.

V gene TRBV2 combines with J gene TRBJ1-5; the D gene is possibly TRBD1 (6 bases). CDR3 length: 14 amino acids. V was clipped by 7 bases and J by 4 bases, with 14 bases between them. Germline V CDR1 and CDR2: SNHLY, FYNNEI. The CDR3 DNA reads TGTGCCAGCAATAAGGGACATACAAATCAGCCCCAGCATTTT. It is translated as CASNKGHTNQPQHF.

This clone was counted between two and nine times. J is TRBJ1-1 and V is TRBV28, with D unresolved. Trimming removed 7 bases from V and 6 bases from J, with 18 bases in between. Germline V lookup: CDR1 MDHEN, CDR2 SYDVKM. The CDR3 runs to 14 residues. CDR3 coding DNA: TGTGCCAGCATCAAAGACCCGACGAGGGCTGAAGCTTTCTTT. Amino acid sequence: CASIKDPTRAEAFF. The whole variable domain, remainder taken from reference TRBV28 and TRBJ1-1, is DVKVTQSSRYLVKRTGEKVFLECVQDMDHENMFWYRQDPGLGLRLIYFSYDVKMKEKGDIPEGYSVSREKKERFSLILESASTNQTSMYLCASIKDPTRAEAFFGQGTRLTVV.

This chain connects TRBV7-3 to TRBJ2-2; 7 nucleotides match TRBD2. The CDR3 extends over 16 amino acids. V was clipped by 5 bases and J by 4 bases; unmatched bases: 10. The germline CDR1 and CDR2 sequences are SGHTA and FQGTGA. CDR3 nucleotides: TGTGCCAGCAGCCCATCGGGAGGTAGGAGCACCGGGGAGCTGTTTTTT. Its translation is CASSPSGGRSTGELFF.

The chain carries TRBV30 and TRBJ1-1; D gene uncertain. Germline CDR1 and CDR2: GTSNPN and SVGIG (reference sequence). The CDR3 totals 11 residues. Trimming shortened V by 4 bases and J by 4 bases, and 7 bases separated the two germline ends. CDR3 coding DNA: TGTGCCTGGAACTATGGCACTGAAGCTTTCTTT. Its translation: CAWNYGTEAFF.

The chain carries TRBV6-1 and TRBJ2-7, with D maybe TRBD2 (6 bases). The CDR3 covers 16 residues. Germline V gene lookup returns CDR1 MNHNS and CDR2 SASEGT. Deletions cut 0 bases from V and 3 bases from J, with 15 bases between. CDR3 amino acids: CASSEAHSIGSYEQYF. In DNA form, the CDR3 reads TGTGCCAGCAGTGAAGCGCATTCTATCGGGAGCTACGAGCAGTACTTC.

The chain's CDR3 is CASRYEGWATEAFF. The CDR3 nucleotides are TGTGCCAGTAGGTACGAGGGCTGGGCCACTGAAGCTTTCTTT. The chain combines TRBV19 with TRBJ1-1, with D unresolved. This CDR3 region has 14 residues. CDR1 is LNHDA and CDR2 is SQIVND in the germline V gene (reference sequence). Trimming left V 6 bases short and J 4 bases short, with 15 bases between.

This clone has a handful of counts. This sequence joins TRBV4-2 and TRBJ2-3; D is perhaps TRBD2 (5 bases). CDR3 length equals 16 residues. V was pared by 2 bases and J by 4 bases, with 16 bases between. Germline V gene lookup returns CDR1 LGHNA and CDR2 YNFKEQ. In nucleotides, the CDR3 is TGTGCCAGCAGCCAAATTTTAGGACCCGGGGCAGATACGCAGTATTTT. Translation: CASSQILGPGADTQYF.

The V and J genes are TRBV11-2 and TRBJ1-1; D remains unclear. The CDR3 is 13 amino acids. The V end was cut by 4 bases, the J end by 0 bases, with 6 bases between. From germline, CDR1 is SGHAT and CDR2 FQNNGV. The CDR3 reads CASSSDMNTEAFF. CDR3 nucleotides: TGTGCCAGCAGCTCCGATATGAACACTGAAGCTTTCTTT.

The rearrangement joins TRBV14 to TRBJ2-7; no firm D call. This CDR3 is 13 amino acids long. Germline V CDR1 and CDR2: SGHDN, FVKESK. V lost 5 bases, J lost 2 bases, and 10 bases lay in between. DNA for the CDR3: TGTGCCAGCAGCACGACTGGTCCCTACGAGCAGTACTTC. It codes for CASSTTGPYEQYF.

The chain joins TRBV11-2 to TRBJ2-7, with a tentative D call TRBD2 (6 bases). This CDR3 has 13 residues. Germline CDR1 and CDR2: SGHAT and FQNNGV. The ends were cut back, 5 bases at V and 2 bases at J, with 10 bases in the middle. CDR3: CASSERAAYEQYF. CDR3 coding DNA: TGTGCCAGCAGCGAGCGGGCAGCCTACGAGCAGTACTTC.

V and J are TRBV7-2 and TRBJ2-1; 15 bases match TRBD2. Germline V lookup: CDR1 SGHTA, CDR2 FQGNSA. J lost 8 bases, V lost 5 bases, and 4 bases had no gene match. The CDR3 length is 15 residues. The CDR3 spells CASSRTSGREYEQFF. The CDR3 DNA follows: TGTGCCAGCAGCCGGACTAGCGGGAGGGAATATGAGCAGTTCTTC. The variable domain in full, completed from reference TRBV7-2 and TRBJ2-1, reads GAGVSQSPSNKVTEKGKDVELRCDPISGHTALYWYRQSLGQGLEFLIYFQGNSAPDKSGLPSDRFSAERTGGSVSTLTIQRTQQEDSAVYLCASSRTSGREYEQFFGPGTRLTVL.

The rearrangement uses TRBV7-9 and TRBJ2-3; no clear D gene. The CDR3 totals 16 residues. V shed 1 base and J shed 5 bases, with 16 bases lying between them. Per the germline V gene, CDR1 is SEHNR and CDR2 is FQNEAQ (reference sequence). The CDR3 coding sequence is TGTGCCAGCAGCTTAGATTGGACGGTAGCAGGAGATACGCAGTATTTT. This sequence encodes CASSLDWTVAGDTQYF. Filled out from reference TRBV7-9 and TRBJ2-3, the complete variable domain reads DTGVSQNPRHKITKRGQNVTFRCDPISEHNRLYWYRQTLGQGPEFLTYFQNEAQLEKSRLLSDRFSAERPKGSFSTLEIQRTEQGDSAMYLCASSLDWTVAGDTQYFGPGTRLTVL.

V and J are TRBV6-6 and TRBJ2-5; D unclear. Trimming stripped 6 bases from V and 7 bases from J, with 15 bases between. CDR1 is MNHNY, CDR2 SVGAGI, per germline (reference sequence). This CDR3 contains 13 residues. The CDR3 sequence: CASSPWGWGTQYF. The CDR3 DNA reads as TGTGCCAGCAGCCCCTGGGGTTGGGGGACCCAGTACTTC.